The 4 T cell receptor beta chains given below trace back to one sample, sequenced in a study of human T cells and chemical hapten exposure. TCRdb re-called the RACE reads through MiXCR, storing one row per CDR3 protein. The sample includes fewer than 350,000 distinct CDR3 sequences, approximately 7.5% seen only once; the top ten take 1.2%. Time point defined: pre-sensitization, week 0. The treatment is: therapeutic diphenylcyclopropenone sensitization with weekly scalp DPC. Sequences were derived from whole blood, sampled in connection with sensitization to the hapten diphenylcyclopropenone (DPC). These receptors were obtained from a man between 18 and 29 years old with alopecia areata. Some clones in this sample may be carry-over from other donors' samples.

This clonotype was seen repeatedly, ten times or more. The V and J genes are TRBV5-1 and TRBJ1-1, with D unresolved. This CDR3 spans 12 amino acids. CDR1 SGHRS and CDR2 YFSETQ come from the germline V gene. Trimming shortened V by 1 base and J by 8 bases, and 9 bases separated the two germline ends. Here the CDR3 DNA reads TGCGCCAGCAGCTTGATCGGGGAGGAAGCTTTCTTT. It translates to CASSLIGEEAFF.

This clonotype turned up a few times. The chain carries TRBV27 and TRBJ2-7; D possibly matches TRBD1 or TRBD2 (5 bases each). V was trimmed by 5 bases and J by 2 bases, leaving 19 bases between them. This CDR3 contains 16 residues. Germline CDR1 and CDR2: MNHEY and SMNVEV (reference sequence). The CDR3 loop is CASSPSPGRFTYEQYF. In DNA, the CDR3 is TGTGCCAGCAGTCCCTCCCCGGGACGGTTTACCTACGAGCAGTACTTC.

In DNA, the CDR3 is TGTGCCAGCAGTCGACCGGGACAGGGTTCCACAGATACGCAGTATTTT. This sequence encodes CASSRPGQGSTDTQYF. The genes are TRBV25-1 and TRBJ2-3; 9 bases fit TRBD1. The V gene end was trimmed by 5 bases and the J gene end by 2 bases; junction bases not matched to a gene: 8. The CDR3 length is 16 residues. CDR1 and CDR2 from the germline V gene are MGHDK and SYGVNS.

This clonotype was recorded at least ten times. The chain joins TRBV24-1 to TRBJ1-5; D is perhaps TRBD1 (5 bases). The V end was cut by 2 bases, the J end by 4 bases, with 8 bases between. CDR3 size: 14 residues. Germline V gene data show CDR1 as KGHDR and CDR2 as SFDVKD. CDR3 sequence (DNA): TGTGCCACCAGTGATTCAGGGAGTAATCAGCCCCAGCATTTT. Its protein product is CATSDSGSNQPQHF.